The next 27 T cell receptor beta chains were all read from a single sample in a study of T cells after yellow fever vaccination. TCRdb independently ran MiXCR on the 5' RACE reads; one entry per CDR3 protein. Among about 260,000 distinct CDR3 sequences listed, about 3.5% were seen once. The sample in question was PBMCs, obtained 15 days after the yellow fever booster vaccination. The source is a man aged 18 to 30 who received the YFV17D yellow fever vaccine.

This clonotype was observed many times. The rearrangement uses TRBV7-2 and TRBJ1-1; TRBD1 matches 7 bases. Trimming removed 2 bases from V and 8 bases from J; junction bases left unmatched: 8. From germline, CDR1 is SGHTA and CDR2 FQGNSA. The CDR3 covers 14 residues. The CDR3 is CASSLRRRGQEAFF. The CDR3 nucleotides are TGTGCCAGCAGCTTACGACGGCGGGGACAGGAAGCTTTCTTT.

This clonotype was seen repeatedly, ten times or more. The J gene is TRBJ1-4, the V gene TRBV20-1; a possible D gene is TRBD1 (5 bases). CDR3 size: 13 residues. Deletions cut 3 bases from V and 4 bases from J, with 9 bases between. The V gene's germline CDR1 is DFQATT and CDR2 SNEGSKA (reference sequence). The CDR3 DNA sequence: TGCAGTGCTAGTGCCAGGGTTAATGAAAAACTGTTTTTT. Translation gives CSASARVNEKLFF.

Concerning this clonotype itself: A much larger clone lies one base from this, so it may be a read error. The rearrangement links TRBV4-2 to TRBJ1-1; D not certain. This CDR3 spans 14 amino acids. CDR1 and CDR2 (germline): LGHNA, YNFKEQ. The CDR3 DNA follows: TGTGCCAGCAGCCGGGAGATGTTGAACACTGAAGCTTTGTTT. It specifies CASSREMLNTEALF.

This clonotype was recorded at least ten times. The V gene is TRBV9, the J gene TRBJ2-7, with TRBD1 as a possible D gene (5 bases). Per the germline V gene, CDR1 is SGDLS and CDR2 is YYNGEE. The CDR3 sequence is 15 residues long. The V end was cut by 4 bases, the J end by 2 bases, with 16 bases between. The CDR3: CASSPSGAGTYEQYF. The CDR3 region has the DNA TGTGCCAGCAGCCCTAGTGGGGCAGGGACCTACGAGCAGTACTTC.

The table lists this clonotype with a count of one. This chain uses TRBV29-1 with TRBJ2-5; D gene ambiguous. Per germline, CDR1 SQVTM and CDR2 ANQGSEA. Deletions cut 4 bases from V and 0 bases from J, with 9 bases between. The CDR3 loop spans 13 amino acids. The CDR3 DNA is TGCAGCGTTGTATGGGGTAACCAAGAGACCCAGTACTTC. This gives the protein CSVVWGNQETQYF.

This clonotype showed up just a few times. V and J are TRBV7-2 and TRBJ1-5; 9 nucleotides align to TRBD1. CDR1 and CDR2 (germline): SGHTA, FQGNSA. V lost 5 bases and J lost 6; bases outside the gene matches: 8. This CDR3 comprises 15 residues. The CDR3 sequence is CASSIRTGDGQPQHF. Written as DNA, the CDR3 is TGTGCCAGCAGCATCCGGACAGGGGATGGTCAGCCCCAGCATTTT. The whole variable domain, remainder taken from reference TRBV7-2 and TRBJ1-5, is GAGVSQSPSNKVTEKGKDVELRCDPISGHTALYWYRQSLGQGLEFLIYFQGNSAPDKSGLPSDRFSAERTGGSVSTLTIQRTQQEDSAVYLCASSIRTGDGQPQHFGDGTRLSIL.

At least ten counts were recorded for this clonotype. The chain carries TRBV5-1 and TRBJ2-4; D is unresolved. With 0 bases removed from V and 0 bases from J, the gap between germline ends came to 10 bases. Looked up from germline, CDR1 is SGHRS and CDR2 is YFSETQ. The CDR3 runs to 16 residues. The CDR3 nucleotides are TGCGCCAGCAGCTTGGGTAACAGCGTAGCCAAAAACATTCAGTACTTC. It specifies CASSLGNSVAKNIQYF. The variable domain in full, with the rest retrieved from reference TRBV5-1 and TRBJ2-4, is KAGVTQTPRYLIKTRGQQVTLSCSPISGHRSVSWYQQTPGQGLQFLFEYFSETQRNKGNFPGRFSGRQFSNSRSEMNVSTLELGDSALYLCASSLGNSVAKNIQYFGAGTRLSVL.

This clonotype was seen at least ten times. V is TRBV3-1 and J is TRBJ2-7, with D possibly being TRBD1 (7 bases). V lost 4 bases, J lost 2 bases, and 21 bases lay in between. Germline CDR1 LGHDT, CDR2 YNNKEL (reference sequence). This CDR3 contains 17 residues. For the CDR3, the DNA is TGTGCCAGCAGCCCCCGCTTTAGCAGGGGGGCCGCCTACGAGCAGTACTTC. This sequence encodes CASSPRFSRGAAYEQYF.

The sample holds many counts of this clonotype. The J gene is TRBJ2-3, the V gene TRBV6-5, with 9 positions matching TRBD1. This CDR3 spans 15 amino acids. Germline CDR1 and CDR2: MNHEY and SVGAGI. V shed 1 base, J shed 5 bases, and the junction held 4 bases outside the gene matches. The CDR3: CASSYWGQGGDTQYF. DNA of the CDR3: TGTGCCAGCAGTTACTGGGGACAGGGAGGAGATACGCAGTATTTT.

This clonotype was counted ten times or more. The chain uses TRBV7-2 and TRBJ1-5; D might be TRBD1 (5 bases). Trimming pared 4 bases from V and 6 bases from J, leaving 16 bases between. CDR3 length: 15 residues. The germline gives CDR1 SGHTA, CDR2 FQGNSA. CDR3 protein: CASSSRGGDSQPQHF. CDR3 DNA sequence: TGTGCCAGCAGCTCGCGCGGGGGAGATAGTCAGCCCCAGCATTTT.

At least ten counts were recorded for this clonotype. This chain links TRBV7-9 with TRBJ1-2, with D hard to call. Germline CDR1 and CDR2: SEHNR and FQNEAQ (reference sequence). The CDR3 length is 12 residues. Trimming removed 5 bases at V and 2 bases at J, with 6 bases between. The CDR3 region has the DNA TGTGCCAGCAGCCCGGAGAACTATGGCTACACCTTC. The encoded protein is CASSPENYGYTF.

This clonotype was picked up many times. The chain is built from TRBV12-3 or TRBV12-4 and TRBJ2-5, with D possibly matching TRBD1 (5 bases). This CDR3 has 15 amino acids. The V end lost 1 base, the J end lost 5 bases, and 14 bases lay between the germline ends. The CDR3 loop is CASSLGFRVYETQYF. For the CDR3, the DNA is TGTGCCAGCAGTTTAGGTTTCAGGGTGTATGAGACCCAGTACTTC.

V usage is TRBV4-3 and J usage is TRBJ1-6; D might be TRBD1 (6 bases). The length of the CDR3 is 16 residues. Trimming took 0 bases from V and 7 from J, leaving 13 bases between them. CDR1 is LGHNA and CDR2 is YSLEER in the germline V gene. CDR3 amino acids: CASSQDWDTRNSPLHF. CDR3 in DNA: TGCGCCAGCAGCCAAGATTGGGACACTCGCAATTCACCCCTCCACTTT.

This clonotype showed up many times. Here the CDR3 reads CASSLDQVGADTQYF. In nucleotides, the CDR3 is TGTGCCAGCAGCCTAGACCAAGTAGGTGCAGATACGCAGTATTTT. The V gene is TRBV27, the J gene TRBJ2-3; D is undetermined. V was clipped by 6 bases and J by 4 bases, with 17 bases between them. CDR1 is MNHEY, CDR2 SMNVEV, per germline (reference sequence). CDR3 size: 15 residues.

This clonotype was recorded many times. J is TRBJ2-4 and V is TRBV18; TRBD1 might be the D (5 bases). This CDR3 comprises 16 residues. Between the trimmed V and J ends, which lost 3 bases and 0 bases, there was a span of 12 bases. CDR1 KGHSH and CDR2 LQKENI come from the germline V gene. The CDR3 loop reads CASSPRTNLAKNIQYF. Here the CDR3 DNA reads TGTGCCAGCTCACCTCGGACAAATTTAGCCAAAAACATTCAGTACTTC.

This clonotype was picked up many times. This rearrangement joins TRBV5-1 to TRBJ1-1; 7 nucleotides match TRBD1. V dropped 2 bases and J dropped 7; count of bases not matched to a gene: 14. This CDR3 spans 16 amino acids. Germline values: CDR1 SGHRS, CDR2 YFSETQ. The CDR3 spells CASSFSSGTDTLEAFF. For the CDR3, the DNA is TGCGCCAGCAGCTTTTCCTCCGGGACAGACACCCTTGAAGCTTTCTTT.

This clonotype has at least ten counts. V usage is TRBV12-3 or TRBV12-4 and J usage is TRBJ1-6; D is uncertain. The CDR3 runs to 17 residues. V lost 2 bases, J lost 0 bases, and 11 bases lay in between. CDR3 loop: CASSLSGFSSYNSPLHF. The CDR3 nucleotides are TGTGCCAGCAGTTTATCTGGTTTTAGCTCCTATAATTCACCCCTCCACTTT.

This clonotype was counted at least ten times. This chain links TRBV3-1 with TRBJ2-2; TRBD2 agrees at 7 bases. Per the germline V gene, CDR1 is LGHDT and CDR2 is YNNKEL (reference sequence). This CDR3 contains 17 residues. The ends lost 2 bases at V and 0 bases at J; junction bases unmatched: 6. Written as DNA, the CDR3 is TGTGCCAGCAGCCAACACACGGGGGGTACGAACACCGGGGAGCTGTTTTTT. It specifies CASSQHTGGTNTGELFF.

This chain uses TRBV19 with TRBJ1-1; D not certain. The germline V gene has CDR1 LNHDA and CDR2 SQIVND (reference sequence). This CDR3 has 11 amino acids. V lost 6 bases to trimming and J lost 3 bases, with 5 bases between them. The CDR3 spells CASRFHTEAFF. CDR3 coding DNA: TGTGCCAGTAGATTTCACACTGAAGCTTTCTTT.

The chain recombines TRBV7-2 with TRBJ2-4; D is perhaps TRBD2 (5 bases). The CDR3 extends over 21 amino acids. Trimming stripped 0 bases from V and 0 bases from J, with 24 bases between. From germline, CDR1 is SGHTA and CDR2 FQGNSA. The CDR3 protein is CASSLAAGVWNPQLAKNIQYF. CDR3 nucleotides: TGTGCCAGCAGCTTAGCGGCGGGCGTATGGAACCCTCAACTAGCCAAAAACATTCAGTACTTC. The full variable domain, completed using reference TRBV7-2 and TRBJ2-4, is GAGVSQSPSNKVTEKGKDVELRCDPISGHTALYWYRQSLGQGLEFLIYFQGNSAPDKSGLPSDRFSAERTGGSVSTLTIQRTQQEDSAVYLCASSLAAGVWNPQLAKNIQYFGAGTRLSVL.

Many counts were recorded for this clonotype. The genes are TRBV12-5 and TRBJ2-1; tentatively, D is TRBD1 (5 bases). Germline values: CDR1 LGHNT, CDR2 FRNRAP. V dropped 0 bases and J dropped 8 bases, with 11 bases sitting between them. The CDR3 is made up of 14 amino acids. Here the CDR3 DNA reads TGTGCTAGTGGTTTGGTTGGCAGGGAACATGAGCAGTTCTTC. Translation gives CASGLVGREHEQFF. The full variable domain, rest sourced from reference TRBV12-5 and TRBJ2-1, is DARVTQTPRHKVTEMGQEVTMRCQPILGHNTVFWYRQTMMQGLELLAYFRNRAPLDDSGMPKDRFSAEMPDATLATLKIQPSEPRDSAVYFCASGLVGREHEQFFGPGTRLTVL.

This clonotype was seen ten or more times. The V call is TRBV12-3 or TRBV12-4, the J call TRBJ1-5; TRBD1 is a possible D gene (5 bases). This CDR3 spans 13 amino acids. Trimming pared 3 bases from V and 7 bases from J, leaving 10 bases between. CDR3: CASSFDRGQPQHF. CDR3 nucleotide sequence: TGTGCCAGCAGTTTTGATAGGGGACAGCCCCAGCATTTT.

This clonotype was recorded a few times. The chain's CDR3 is CASSQDLMFLTNYGYTF. The CDR3, as DNA: TGCGCCAGCAGCCAAGATCTAATGTTCTTAACTAACTATGGCTACACCTTC. V is TRBV4-3 and J is TRBJ1-2, with D unresolved. Trimming removed 0 bases from V and 0 bases from J, with 14 bases in between. In germline, CDR1 is LGHNA, CDR2 YSLEER. CDR3 size: 17 residues.

This clonotype was detected many times. The V and J genes are TRBV20-1 and TRBJ1-5; D call uncertain. The CDR3 extends over 13 amino acids. V lost 1 base to trimming and J lost 3 bases, with 7 bases between them. Germline V gives CDR1 DFQATT, CDR2 SNEGSKA (reference sequence). The CDR3 here is CSARGQPNQPQHF. CDR3 DNA sequence: TGCAGTGCTAGAGGTCAGCCCAATCAGCCCCAGCATTTT.

This clonotype occurred many times. This chain joins TRBV27 and TRBJ1-2; tentative D call: TRBD1 (6 bases). Germline-derived CDR1 and CDR2 are MNHEY and SMNVEV (reference sequence). The V gene lost 4 bases and the J gene lost 8 bases, with 17 bases spanning the gap. The CDR3 loop spans 14 amino acids. The CDR3 sequence: CASSSLQGSYGYTF. In nucleotides, the CDR3 is TGTGCCAGCAGTTCATTACAGGGCTCCTACGGCTACACCTTC.

This clonotype appeared many times. The chain recombines TRBV4-1 with TRBJ1-2, with TRBD1 matching over 7 bases. After removal of 3 bases from V and 2 bases from J, the junction contained 9 bases not matched to a gene. There are 16 residues in the CDR3. The germline V gene encodes CDR1 MGHRA and CDR2 YSYEKL. DNA of the CDR3: TGCGCCAGCAGCCAGACAGGGACAGCAGGAAACTATGGCTACACCTTC. Translated, it gives CASSQTGTAGNYGYTF.

This clonotype was observed at least ten times. The CDR3 region has the DNA TGTGCCAGCAGCCAGGAAGGGTATGGAAACACCATATATTTT. This sequence encodes CASSQEGYGNTIYF. This chain joins TRBV3-1 and TRBJ1-3; D remains unclear. Germline assignment: CDR1 LGHDT and CDR2 YNNKEL (reference sequence). This CDR3 has 14 residues. V gave up 3 bases and J gave up 3 bases, with 9 bases separating them.